These 31 T cell receptor beta chains originate from one sample sequenced in a study of T cells in Graves' hyperthyroidism and ophthalmopathy. Amplification of TCR beta CDR3 regions was performed using RNA transcripts as template. TCR CDR3 regions were first amplified by RT-PCR with HTBI primers. TCRdb re-derived calls from the multiplex PCR reads in MiXCR, one entry per CDR3 protein. Of a few hundred thousand distinct CDR3 sequences listed, about 13% are singletons. Material: blood. These receptors were taken from a man aged 30 to 45 with Graves' hyperthyroidism that later progressed to Graves' ophthalmopathy.

This chain connects TRBV5-6 to TRBJ2-1, with 7 bases that match TRBD2. Trimming removed 2 bases from V and 8 bases from J; junction bases left unmatched: 4. Per germline, CDR1 SGHDT and CDR2 YYEEEE. This CDR3 is 13 amino acids long. The CDR3 DNA sequence: TGTGCCAGCAGCTTCTCCAGCGGGGATGAGCAGTTCTTC. Amino acid sequence: CASSFSSGDEQFF.

The chain carries TRBV5-1 and TRBJ1-2; 9 bases map to TRBD1. Germline assignment: CDR1 SGHRS and CDR2 YFSETQ. After removal of 2 bases from V and 8 bases from J, the junction contained 7 bases not matched to a gene. The CDR3 has 14 residues. The chain's CDR3 is CASSFITGGRGYTF. As DNA, the CDR3 is TGCGCCAGCAGCTTCATCACAGGGGGCCGAGGCTACACCTTC.

The chain uses TRBV5-1 and TRBJ1-1; weak D call: TRBD1 (6 bases). This CDR3 spans 18 amino acids. Trimming took 0 bases from V and 0 from J, leaving 18 bases between them. CDR1 SGHRS and CDR2 YFSETQ come from the germline V gene. This CDR3 reads CASSLGQVGWLMNTEAFF. DNA for the CDR3: TGCGCCAGCAGCTTGGGACAGGTTGGATGGCTTATGAACACTGAAGCTTTCTTT. Combining the CDR3 with reference TRBV5-1 and TRBJ1-1 gives the whole variable domain KAGVTQTPRYLIKTRGQQVTLSCSPISGHRSVSWYQQTPGQGLQFLFEYFSETQRNKGNFPGRFSGRQFSNSRSEMNVSTLELGDSALYLCASSLGQVGWLMNTEAFFGQGTRLTVV.

The CDR3 region is CASSYGRRGGYEQFF. The CDR3 DNA sequence: TGTGCCAGCAGCTATGGGCGGCGGGGGGGATATGAGCAGTTCTTC. This chain joins TRBV13 and TRBJ2-1; 9 bases match TRBD2. This CDR3 contains 15 residues. From germline, CDR1 is PRHDT and CDR2 FYEKMQ (reference sequence). Losses at the gene ends were 4 bases for V and 8 bases for J; bases not matched to a gene: 9.

This clonotype was picked up many times. The chain joins TRBV11-2 to TRBJ1-1, with 8 bases that match TRBD1. V trimming: 3 bases; J trimming: 5 bases; junction bases outside the gene matches: 5. There are 14 residues in the CDR3. Germline V gives CDR1 SGHAT, CDR2 FQNNGV. CDR3 protein: CASSLAGGQTEAFF. CDR3 sequence (DNA): TGTGCCAGCAGCTTGGCAGGGGGCCAGACTGAAGCTTTCTTT.

This clonotype came up a few times. This rearrangement joins TRBV9 to TRBJ1-2; D not resolved. The germline gives CDR1 SGDLS, CDR2 YYNGEE. Trimming removed 0 bases at V and 5 bases at J, with 14 bases between. This CDR3 is built from 15 residues. The CDR3 spells CASSVATGFLYGYTF. DNA for the CDR3: TGTGCCAGCAGCGTAGCTACGGGTTTTTTATATGGCTACACCTTC.

The table lists this clonotype with many counts. V usage is TRBV12-3 or TRBV12-4 and J usage is TRBJ1-5, with 7 bases lining up with TRBD1. J gave up 7 bases and V 6 bases, and 9 bases lay outside the gene matches. The length of the CDR3 is 14 residues. CDR3 sequence reads: CASSQGVGGQPQHF. The CDR3 coding sequence is TGTGCCAGCAGCCAGGGGGTAGGGGGACAGCCCCAGCATTTT.

A remark on this clonotype: This could be a read error, since a much larger clone is one nucleotide away. A read error is likely, as this CDR3 ends without the conserved phenylalanine or tryptophan. The rearrangement joins TRBV7-8 to TRBJ2-5; 11 nucleotides align to TRBD2. Germline V gives CDR1 SGHVS, CDR2 FQNEAQ. The V gene end was trimmed by 1 base and the J gene end by 5 bases; junction bases not matched to a gene: 3. The length of the CDR3 is 15 residues. CDR3 loop: CASSLELAGDETQYL. CDR3 bases: TGTGCCAGCAGCTTAGAACTAGCGGGGGACGAGACCCAGTACCTC.

This clonotype was counted ten times or more. The chain carries TRBV6-1 and TRBJ2-7; 9 bases are shared with TRBD1. Germline V lookup: CDR1 MNHNS, CDR2 SASEGT. V was pared by 6 bases and J by 0 bases, with 6 bases of the junction left unmatched. The CDR3 is 15 residues long. The CDR3 protein is CASSKTGGSSYEQYF. DNA of the CDR3: TGTGCCAGCAGCAAGACAGGGGGGAGCTCCTACGAGCAGTACTTC.

This clonotype was picked up many times. V usage is TRBV6-1 and J usage is TRBJ2-3; 9 nucleotides agree with TRBD2. This CDR3 contains 18 residues. J lost 1 base, V lost 5 bases, and 13 bases had no gene match. Germline lookup yields CDR1 MNHNS and CDR2 SASEGT. CDR3 sequence reads: CASSYGAGGLLRTDTQYF. The CDR3 DNA sequence: TGTGCCAGCAGTTATGGCGCGGGGGGGCTCCTTCGCACAGATACGCAGTATTTT.

This clonotype was counted many times. V usage is TRBV11-3 and J usage is TRBJ2-1; tentatively, D is TRBD2 (5 bases). In germline, CDR1 is SGHNT, CDR2 YENEEA. V was clipped by 1 base and J by 9 bases, with 10 bases between them. The CDR3 contains 13 residues. CDR3 bases: TGTGCCAGCAGCTTAGTCGAGGGAACTGAGCAGTTCTTC. This translates into CASSLVEGTEQFF.

The sample holds a few counts of this clonotype. The chain has TRBV7-8 and TRBJ2-7; maybe TRBD2 (6 bases). V was pared by 5 bases and J by 7 bases, with 21 bases between. This CDR3 comprises 15 residues. Per the germline V gene, CDR1 is SGHVS and CDR2 is FQNEAQ. In nucleotides, the CDR3 is TGTGCCAGCAGCCCCCCCCCCGCCCGGGGGAGGGAGCAGTACTTC. It codes for CASSPPPARGREQYF.

The sample holds many counts of this clonotype. The V and J genes are TRBV30 and TRBJ1-2, with D perhaps matching TRBD1 (5 bases). From germline, CDR1 is GTSNPN and CDR2 SVGIG (reference sequence). V dropped 1 base and J dropped 1 base, with 10 bases sitting between them. CDR3 length: 14 residues. CDR3 sequence: CAWSGAGLNYGYTF. The CDR3 DNA reads TGTGCCTGGAGTGGGGCAGGGCTTAACTATGGCTACACCTTC.

There are a few counts of this clonotype. The chain combines TRBV4-1 with TRBJ2-7; TRBD1 matches at 12 bases. This CDR3 comprises 18 residues. Germline trimming cut 4 bases from V and 0 bases from J; bases unmatched to any gene: 10. Germline V lookup: CDR1 MGHRA, CDR2 YSYEKL. CDR3 DNA sequence: TGCGCCAGCAGCCCTCTCCTCGGGGGACAGGGGGCCTCCTACGAGCAGTACTTC. It specifies CASSPLLGGQGASYEQYF.

This clonotype came up a few times. V gene TRBV5-4 combines with J gene TRBJ2-1; 11 nucleotides align to TRBD2. CDR1 SGHNT and CDR2 YYREEE come from the germline V gene (reference sequence). With 4 bases clipped from V and 8 bases from J, the junction kept 8 bases outside the gene matches. The CDR3 loop spans 15 amino acids. CDR3 DNA sequence: TGTGCCAGCAGCCCGGGACTAGCGGCGAGAGATGAGCAGTTCTTC. Translated, it gives CASSPGLAARDEQFF.

The table lists this clonotype with many counts. The chain couples TRBV7-9 to TRBJ1-1; D not resolved. V lost 2 bases to trimming and J lost 4 bases, with 11 bases between them. CDR3 size: 14 residues. Per the germline V gene, CDR1 is SEHNR and CDR2 is FQNEAQ (reference sequence). CDR3 sequence (DNA): TGTGCCAGCAGCTTATCACAGAGAGGCACTGAAGCTTTCTTT. Protein product: CASSLSQRGTEAFF.

The rearrangement links TRBV13 to TRBJ2-2, with D tentatively TRBD1 or TRBD2 (5 bases each). CDR1 and CDR2 from the germline V gene are PRHDT and FYEKMQ (reference sequence). Deletions cut 5 bases from V and 3 bases from J, with 10 bases between. The CDR3 has 14 amino acids. Written as DNA, the CDR3 is TGTGCCAGCAGCGAAGGGACGGACACCGGGGAGCTGTTTTTT. Translation gives CASSEGTDTGELFF.

This CDR3 reads CASSEQGPQHF. The CDR3 bases are TGTGCCAGCAGCGAACAGGGGCCCCAGCATTTT. The J gene is TRBJ1-5, the V gene TRBV2; D is possibly TRBD1 (6 bases). V was shortened by 6 bases and J by 9 bases, with 9 bases between the two germline ends. The germline gives CDR1 SNHLY, CDR2 FYNNEI. The length of the CDR3 is 11 residues.

Comment on this clonotype: With a much larger clone just one base away, this may be a read error. The chain uses TRBV27 and TRBJ2-7; a weak D match, TRBD1 (5 bases). The CDR3 consists of 12 residues. V was shortened by 8 bases and J by 6 bases, with 14 bases between the two germline ends. The germline CDR1 and CDR2 sequences are MNHEY and SMNVEV (reference sequence). The CDR3 bases are TGTGCCAGCGGTGGCAGGGTTGGCGAGCAGTACTTC. Protein sequence: CASGGRVGEQYF.

There are many counts of this clonotype. The chain is built from TRBV15 and TRBJ1-1; 10 nucleotides align to TRBD1. CDR1 is LNHNV, CDR2 YYDKDF, per germline (reference sequence). The CDR3 is 15 amino acids. The V gene end was trimmed by 5 bases and the J gene end by 11 bases; junction bases not matched to a gene: 14. The CDR3 loop reads CATSPGTGESGMAFF. The CDR3, as DNA: TGTGCCACCAGCCCGGGGACAGGGGAGTCTGGAATGGCTTTCTTT.

This clonotype has just a few counts. This sequence joins TRBV19 and TRBJ1-5, with D hard to call. Trimming removed 6 bases at V and 4 bases at J, with 19 bases between. CDR1 and CDR2 from the germline V gene are LNHDA and SQIVND (reference sequence). This CDR3 is 16 amino acids long. The CDR3 region is CASREVRRSSNQPQHF. DNA for the CDR3: TGTGCCAGTAGGGAAGTCCGGCGGTCCTCTAATCAGCCCCAGCATTTT. The variable domain in full, with the rest retrieved from reference TRBV19 and TRBJ1-5, is DGGITQSPKYLFRKEGQNVTLSCEQNLNHDAMYWYRQDPGQGLRLIYYSQIVNDFQKGDIAEGYSVSREKKESFPLTVTSAQKNPTAFYLCASREVRRSSNQPQHFGDGTRLSIL.

The chain recombines TRBV4-1 with TRBJ2-1, with unresolved D. The CDR3 totals 16 residues. Germline V CDR1 and CDR2: MGHRA, YSYEKL. V lost 0 bases, J lost 4 bases, and 13 bases lay in between. In DNA, the CDR3 is TGCGCCAGCAGCCAAGACCGAGCTCCGGAATACAATGAGCAGTTCTTC. It translates to CASSQDRAPEYNEQFF.

This clonotype was recorded a few times. The rearrangement links TRBV15 to TRBJ1-4, with D uncertain. The CDR3 runs 15 residues. The germline V gene encodes CDR1 LNHNV and CDR2 YYDKDF (reference sequence). The ends were cut back, 3 bases at V and 0 bases at J, with 8 bases in the middle. The CDR3 nucleotides are TGTGCCACCAGCAGGGGGTTGGCAACTAATGAAAAACTGTTTTTT. This sequence encodes CATSRGLATNEKLFF.

This clonotype occurred a few times. The genes are TRBV7-9 and TRBJ2-1; D might be TRBD2 (6 bases). The CDR3 contains 17 residues. Germline V gene lookup returns CDR1 SEHNR and CDR2 FQNEAQ (reference sequence). V was pared by 0 bases and J by 0 bases, with 12 bases between. For the CDR3, the DNA is TGTGCCAGCAGCTTAGCTAGCGGAGGTAGCTCCTACAATGAGCAGTTCTTC. This codes for CASSLASGGSSYNEQFF.

This clonotype was recorded many times. This sequence joins TRBV28 and TRBJ1-5; D is perhaps TRBD1 (6 bases). The CDR3 covers 18 residues. Germline V lookup: CDR1 MDHEN, CDR2 SYDVKM. V was clipped by 4 bases and J by 0 bases, with 19 bases between them. CDR3 region: CASSYRTDTSYSNQPQHF. Here the CDR3 DNA reads TGTGCCAGCAGTTATCGGACAGATACTTCCTATAGCAATCAGCCCCAGCATTTT.

This clonotype was counted between two and nine times. This rearrangement joins TRBV25-1 to TRBJ1-2; no clear D. The CDR3 runs 13 residues. V was shortened by 0 bases and J by 8 bases, with 10 bases between the two germline ends. CDR1 MGHDK and CDR2 SYGVNS come from the germline V gene. CDR3 nucleotide sequence: TGTGCCAGCAGTGAATATATCTCTCAGGGCTACACCTTC. This codes for CASSEYISQGYTF.

This clonotype has only a few counts. The chain combines TRBV30 with TRBJ2-5; D gene ambiguous. The CDR3 is 15 residues long. V gave up 3 bases and J gave up 0 bases, with 14 bases separating them. Germline CDR1 is GTSNPN and CDR2 is SVGIG (reference sequence). The DNA of the CDR3 is TGTGCCTGGAGAAGGGTAAAGTGGGACCAAGAGACCCAGTACTTC. This sequence encodes CAWRRVKWDQETQYF.

The chain joins TRBV20-1 to TRBJ1-5; possible D gene TRBD1, 5 bases. V dropped 2 bases and J dropped 4 bases, with 12 bases sitting between them. Germline V gene data show CDR1 as DFQATT and CDR2 as SNEGSKA (reference sequence). The CDR3 is 14 residues long. CDR3 in DNA: TGCAGTGCTAGATACGGGGGGTGGAATCAGCCCCAGCATTTT. Translating gives CSARYGGWNQPQHF.

This clonotype was counted at least ten times. The gene calls are TRBV6-6 and TRBJ2-1; the match to TRBD2 covers 7 bases. The CDR3 totals 17 residues. Germline V gene sequence: CDR1 MNHNY, CDR2 SVGAGI (reference sequence). The trim removed 0 bases at V and 7 bases at J, leaving 12 bases unmatched. The CDR3 spells CASSYSRGLPGKNEQFF. The CDR3 DNA follows: TGTGCCAGCAGTTACTCGAGGGGACTACCGGGAAAAAATGAGCAGTTCTTC.

This clonotype turned up a few times. The genes are TRBV5-1 and TRBJ1-1; 10 bases map to TRBD1. This CDR3 region has 14 residues. Germline loops: CDR1 SGHRS, CDR2 YFSETQ. V lost 5 bases to trimming and J lost 7 bases; unmatched junction nucleotides: 8. CDR3 in amino acids: CASREGQGTNEAFF. The CDR3 DNA follows: TGCGCCAGCAGAGAGGGACAGGGGACAAATGAAGCTTTCTTT.

This clonotype was found a few times. The rearrangement joins TRBV9 to TRBJ2-7, with D possibly TRBD1 on 5 matching bases. Germline CDR1 SGDLS, CDR2 YYNGEE. This CDR3 is built from 16 residues. The V and J ends lost 0 bases and 6 bases respectively, with 19 bases between them. The CDR3, as DNA: TGTGCCAGCAGCGTAGCCCATTCGACAGCTATCTCCGAGCAGTACTTC. Its translation: CASSVAHSTAISEQYF.